These 25 T cell receptor beta chains originate from one sample sequenced in a study of cytotoxic CD8 clonotypes in ibrutinib-treated CLL. Profiled with immunoSEQ multiplex PCR; TCRdb holds only in-frame clones, not every one. This repertoire shows about 150,000 clones, about 76% found once; its top ten account for just over 5%. Material: PBMCs, obtained after 24 months of ibrutinib treatment. The receptors stem from a human donor with chronic lymphocytic leukemia.

The chain has TRBV4-3 and TRBJ1-6, with 8 bases matching TRBD1. The CDR3 has 18 amino acids. Germline V gene lookup returns CDR1 LGHNA and CDR2 YSLEER. V gave up 1 base and J gave up 11 bases; unmatched junction bases: 16. This CDR3 reads CASSQGPGTGVWGAPLHF. Here the CDR3 DNA reads TGCGCCAGCAGCCAAGGCCCCGGGACAGGCGTATGGGGAGCACCCCTCCACTTT.

This chain joins TRBV28 and TRBJ2-7; D is unresolved. The V gene lost 6 bases and the J gene lost 4 bases, with 10 bases spanning the gap. Germline CDR1 is MDHEN and CDR2 is SYDVKM. This CDR3 has 12 amino acids. The CDR3 nucleotides are TGTGCCAGCAGGGGAACGGTTTACGAGCAGTACTTC. Translation: CASRGTVYEQYF.

This clone was counted only a few times. CDR3 sequence (DNA): TGTGCCACCATGCCGGGGACAGTCTATGGCTACACCTTC. It specifies CATMPGTVYGYTF. The chain uses TRBV6-1 and TRBJ1-2, with 7 bases matching TRBD1. J lost 4 bases, V lost 10 bases, and 9 bases had no gene match. In germline, CDR1 is MNHNS, CDR2 SASEGT. This CDR3 has 13 amino acids.

The chain employs TRBV9 and TRBJ2-7; 8 nucleotides align to TRBD1. CDR3 size: 12 residues. V lost 4 bases and J lost 9; bases outside the gene matches: 6. Germline-derived CDR1 and CDR2 are SGDLS and YYNGEE. The CDR3 bases are TGTGCCAGCAGCCCCAGGGGGCTCGGGCAGTACTTC. Translating gives CASSPRGLGQYF.

The gene calls are TRBV29-1 and TRBJ2-2; D is tentatively TRBD1 or TRBD2 (5 bases each). Trimming left V 6 bases short and J 0 bases short, with 14 bases between. This CDR3 is 15 amino acids long. Per germline, CDR1 SQVTM and CDR2 ANQGSEA. The CDR3 bases are TGCAGCGTGCCCCGGGGCGGAGCGAACACCGGGGAGCTGTTTTTT. Protein product: CSVPRGGANTGELFF.

In its sample, this clone was seen a few times. The chain couples TRBV9 to TRBJ1-5; D gene unclear. Germline assignment: CDR1 SGDLS and CDR2 YYNGEE. V gave up 2 bases and J gave up 0 bases, with 3 bases separating them. The CDR3 has 13 amino acids. The CDR3 DNA reads as TGTGCCAGCAGCGTGGCTAGCAATCAGCCCCAGCATTTT. This sequence encodes CASSVASNQPQHF. Based on the CDR3 plus reference TRBV9 and TRBJ1-5, the full variable domain is DSGVTQTPKHLITATGQRVTLRCSPRSGDLSVYWYQQSLDQGLQFLIQYYNGEERAKGNILERFSAQQFPDLHSELNLSSLELGDSALYFCASSVASNQPQHFGDGTRLSIL.

The chain employs TRBV11-2 and TRBJ2-2; 14 bases are shared with TRBD2. The CDR3 is 16 residues long. The germline CDR1 and CDR2 sequences are SGHAT and FQNNGV. With 5 bases clipped from V and 4 bases from J, the junction kept 3 bases outside the gene matches. The CDR3 spells CASSPGTSGSTGELFF. CDR3 coding DNA: TGTGCCAGCAGCCCTGGGACTAGCGGGAGCACCGGGGAGCTGTTTTTT.

The gene calls are TRBV9 and TRBJ2-1; 9 bases agree with TRBD2. The CDR3 totals 19 residues. The germline CDR1 and CDR2 sequences are SGDLS and YYNGEE. Trimming at V came to 4 bases and at J to 0 bases, leaving 14 bases not matched to a gene. CDR3 sequence: CASSRTTSGPISSYNEQFF. CDR3 coding DNA: TGTGCCAGCAGCAGAACGACTAGCGGTCCCATCAGCTCCTACAATGAGCAGTTCTTC.

The rearrangement uses TRBV9 and TRBJ2-3; D is unresolved. Between the trimmed V and J ends, which lost 0 bases and 2 bases, there was a span of 7 bases. Germline CDR1 and CDR2: SGDLS and YYNGEE. This CDR3 is 14 amino acids long. CDR3 amino acids: CASSVGSITDTQYF. The CDR3 DNA sequence: TGTGCCAGCAGCGTAGGGTCGATCACAGATACGCAGTATTTT. Together with reference TRBV9 and TRBJ2-3, the CDR3 gives the full variable domain: DSGVTQTPKHLITATGQRVTLRCSPRSGDLSVYWYQQSLDQGLQFLIQYYNGEERAKGNILERFSAQQFPDLHSELNLSSLELGDSALYFCASSVGSITDTQYFGPGTRLTVL.

The rearrangement joins TRBV4-2 to TRBJ2-1; 7 nucleotides line up with TRBD2. This CDR3 is 18 amino acids long. Germline V gives CDR1 LGHNA, CDR2 YNFKEQ. V dropped 0 bases and J dropped 8; count of bases not matched to a gene: 16. The CDR3 sequence is CASSQDRAPEREADEQFF. CDR3 nucleotides: TGTGCCAGCAGCCAAGATCGGGCCCCGGAACGGGAGGCGGATGAGCAGTTCTTC.

The rearrangement uses TRBV28 and TRBJ2-7, with D unresolved. Per germline, CDR1 MDHEN and CDR2 SYDVKM. CDR3 length equals 13 residues. Trimming cost V 2 bases and J 5 bases, with 10 bases left between them. The CDR3 DNA is TGTGCCAGCAGTTTAGCCGGCTTACACGAGCAGTACTTC. Translating it yields CASSLAGLHEQYF.

The rearrangement joins TRBV27 to TRBJ2-3; no reliable D call. CDR3 length: 11 residues. Trimming cost V 7 bases and J 0 bases, with 2 bases left between them. Germline CDR1 reads MNHEY; CDR2 reads SMNVEV (reference sequence). CDR3 in amino acids: CASKSTDTQYF. CDR3 DNA sequence: TGTGCCAGCAAAAGCACAGATACGCAGTATTTT.

There are a few counts of this clone. The V and J genes are TRBV19 and TRBJ1-5; 10 nucleotides line up with TRBD1. Germline CDR1 reads LNHDA; CDR2 reads SQIVND (reference sequence). The ends lost 5 bases at V and 3 bases at J; junction bases unmatched: 7. The CDR3 sequence is 16 residues long. The CDR3 loop reads CASSHGTGASNQPQHF. For the CDR3, the DNA is TGTGCCAGTAGTCACGGGACAGGGGCGTCCAATCAGCCCCAGCATTTT.

The rearrangement uses TRBV9 and TRBJ2-1; 11 nucleotides match TRBD2. CDR1 SGDLS and CDR2 YYNGEE come from the germline V gene. After removal of 0 bases from V and 8 bases from J, the junction contained 7 bases not matched to a gene. CDR3 size: 16 residues. The CDR3 sequence is CASSVGGLAGGDEQFF. DNA for the CDR3: TGTGCCAGCAGCGTAGGCGGACTAGCGGGTGGCGATGAGCAGTTCTTC.

The V call is TRBV5-1, the J call TRBJ2-5; no clear D gene. Between the trimmed V and J ends, which lost 0 bases and 2 bases, there was a span of 5 bases. The germline CDR1 and CDR2 sequences are SGHRS and YFSETQ. This CDR3 has 13 amino acids. The CDR3 region has the DNA TGCGCCAGCAGCTTGGCGGTTCAAGAGACCCAGTACTTC. Amino acids: CASSLAVQETQYF.

As for this clone: One end of the junction fails to match germline, which may point to a read error. The chain is built from TRBV7-9 and TRBJ2-7; TRBD2 is a possible D gene (7 bases). This CDR3 region has 13 residues. Germline values: CDR1 SEHNR, CDR2 FQNEAQ (reference sequence). This CDR3 reads CASSSRGGAQRVF. CDR3 nucleotides: TGTGCCAGCAGCTCCCGAGGGGGGGCCCAGCGCGTTTTC.

The J gene is TRBJ2-3, the V gene TRBV5-1; D may correspond to TRBD1 or TRBD2 (6 bases each). This CDR3 comprises 13 residues. In germline, CDR1 is SGHRS, CDR2 YFSETQ. V lost 4 bases and J 5 bases, leaving 11 bases between the germline ends. The CDR3 region has the DNA TGCGCCAGCAGCCCGGGGGCGGGAGATACGCAGTATTTT. Amino acid sequence: CASSPGAGDTQYF.

The rearrangement uses TRBV2 and TRBJ1-3; D is unclear. This CDR3 has 13 amino acids. CDR1 is SNHLY, CDR2 FYNNEI, per germline. The V and J ends lost 7 bases and 8 bases respectively, with 15 bases between them. CDR3 nucleotides: TGTGCCAGCAAGGAGGACTTCGGGGACACCATATATTTT. It translates to CASKEDFGDTIYF.

This chain connects TRBV7-2 to TRBJ2-7, with a weak D call TRBD2 (5 bases). The CDR3 sequence is 14 residues long. Trimming stripped 5 bases from V and 2 bases from J, with 13 bases between. CDR1 and CDR2 from the germline V gene are SGHTA and FQGNSA. Here the CDR3 DNA reads TGTGCCAGCAGCAAGAAGGACGGGGCCTACGAGCAGTACTTC. It yields the protein CASSKKDGAYEQYF. Full variable domain (remainder filled in from reference TRBV7-2 and TRBJ2-7): GAGVSQSPSNKVTEKGKDVELRCDPISGHTALYWYRQSLGQGLEFLIYFQGNSAPDKSGLPSDRFSAERTGGSVSTLTIQRTQQEDSAVYLCASSKKDGAYEQYFGPGTRLTVT.

This chain connects TRBV7-2 to TRBJ1-4; D gene uncertain. The ends were cut back, 5 bases at V and 10 bases at J, with 11 bases in the middle. The CDR3 has 12 amino acids. Germline assignment: CDR1 SGHTA and CDR2 FQGNSA. CDR3 bases: TGTGCCAGCAGCCCCGGTGTCTCAAAACTGTTTTTT. Protein product: CASSPGVSKLFF.

The chain employs TRBV7-9 and TRBJ1-4; D unclear. The CDR3 is 15 amino acids. With 5 bases removed from V and 7 bases from J, the gap between germline ends came to 17 bases. In germline, CDR1 is SEHNR, CDR2 FQNEAQ (reference sequence). Written as DNA, the CDR3 is TGTGCCAGCAGCGGACCGGGAGAGGCCCCTGAAAAACTGTTTTTT. Protein sequence: CASSGPGEAPEKLFF.

This chain links TRBV18 with TRBJ2-7; tentatively, D is TRBD2 (6 bases). There are 15 residues in the CDR3. V was clipped by 3 bases and J by 0 bases, with 12 bases between them. Germline lookup yields CDR1 KGHSH and CDR2 LQKENI. The CDR3 protein is CASSPGLANSYEQYF. CDR3 sequence (DNA): TGTGCCAGCTCACCGGGACTGGCTAACTCCTACGAGCAGTACTTC.

This chain uses TRBV28 with TRBJ2-7, with 10 bases matching TRBD1. Germline CDR1 MDHEN, CDR2 SYDVKM. CDR3 length equals 14 residues. Germline trimming cut 7 bases from V and 2 bases from J; bases unmatched to any gene: 5. CDR3 sequence: CASTTGQGPYEQYF. DNA of the CDR3: TGTGCCAGCACCACGGGACAGGGGCCCTACGAGCAGTACTTC.

The chain combines TRBV7-9 with TRBJ2-1; 10 bases match TRBD2. The CDR3 has 14 amino acids. Germline loops: CDR1 SEHNR, CDR2 FQNEAQ (reference sequence). V lost 9 bases, J lost 2 bases, and 4 bases stayed unmatched. The DNA of the CDR3 is TGTGCCAGTGACCTAGCGGGAGCCTACAATGAGCAGTTCTTC. Translated, it gives CASDLAGAYNEQFF. Based on the CDR3 plus reference TRBV7-9 and TRBJ2-1, the full variable domain is DTGVSQNPRHKITKRGQNVTFRCDPISEHNRLYWYRQTLGQGPEFLTYFQNEAQLEKSRLLSDRFSAERPKGSFSTLEIQRTEQGDSAMYLCASDLAGAYNEQFFGPGTRLTVL.

This clone was seen more than once but under ten times. The chain joins TRBV10-3 to TRBJ2-2, with a possible D match to TRBD1 (6 bases). The CDR3 length is 13 residues. In germline, CDR1 is ENHRY, CDR2 SYGVKD. With 11 bases removed from V and 2 bases from J, the gap between germline ends came to 12 bases. CDR3 sequence reads: CASRDTNTGELFF. Written as DNA, the CDR3 is TGTGCCTCCCGGGACACCAACACCGGGGAGCTGTTTTTT.